One and the same sample provided the 23 T cell receptor beta chains below, sequenced in a study of CD8+ T cells in alopecia areata. Investigators isolated RNA and reverse transcribed it into cDNA to act as the sequencing template. TCRdb's copy holds only in-frame clones and misses some; the assay was immunoSEQ multiplex PCR. The sample records 110,000 to 150,000 clones, roughly 62% being singletons. The sample here was CD4+ T cells sorted from blood, taken at week 0. All receptors derive from a human donor with alopecia areata.

In its sample, this clone was seen a few times. J is TRBJ2-7 and V is TRBV29-1, with a possible D match to TRBD1 (6 bases). Germline CDR1 reads SQVTM; CDR2 reads ANQGSEA. Trimming pared 4 bases from V and 0 bases from J, leaving 16 bases between. CDR3 length equals 15 residues. The chain's CDR3 is CSVGKGDRFSYEQYF. In DNA form, the CDR3 reads TGCAGCGTTGGAAAGGGCGACAGGTTCTCCTACGAGCAGTACTTC.

A few counts support this clone. V and J are TRBV9 and TRBJ2-6; D ambiguous. The germline gives CDR1 SGDLS, CDR2 YYNGEE. Trimming took 0 bases from V and 2 from J, leaving 6 bases between them. The CDR3 covers 15 residues. DNA of the CDR3: TGTGCCAGCAGCGTAGTGGCAGCTGGGGCCAACGTCCTGACTTTC. Protein: CASSVVAAGANVLTF.

V gene TRBV7-2 combines with J gene TRBJ2-3; TRBD2 is a possible D gene (6 bases). The germline CDR1 and CDR2 sequences are SGHTA and FQGNSA. This CDR3 is 14 amino acids long. V lost 1 base and J 9 bases, leaving 14 bases between the germline ends. CDR3 amino acids: CASSLVLAAPTQYF. DNA of the CDR3: TGTGCCAGCAGCTTAGTACTAGCAGCCCCCACGCAGTATTTT.

This sequence joins TRBV5-6 and TRBJ1-1, with TRBD1 matching 7 bases. From germline, CDR1 is SGHDT and CDR2 YYEEEE. With 6 bases clipped from V and 0 bases from J, the junction kept 8 bases outside the gene matches. The CDR3 covers 15 residues. CDR3: CASTKGGFMNTEAFF. The CDR3 DNA sequence: TGTGCCAGCACAAAAGGGGGCTTTATGAACACTGAAGCTTTCTTT.

The rearrangement joins TRBV2 to TRBJ2-7; D remains ambiguous. Between the trimmed V and J ends, which lost 6 bases and 6 bases, there was a span of 18 bases. The length of the CDR3 is 14 residues. Germline V gene sequence: CDR1 SNHLY, CDR2 FYNNEI. The DNA of the CDR3 is TGTGCCAGCAGGACCCAGTTATCCGGCATCGAGCAGTACTTC. This encodes CASRTQLSGIEQYF.

The chain joins TRBV6-6 to TRBJ2-7; D gene unclear. V dropped 4 bases and J dropped 0 bases, with 7 bases sitting between them. This CDR3 contains 13 residues. The germline gives CDR1 MNHNY, CDR2 SVGAGI (reference sequence). CDR3 loop: CASSSTLSYEQYF. The CDR3 coding sequence is TGTGCCAGCAGTTCGACTCTCTCCTACGAGCAGTACTTC.

The gene calls are TRBV18 and TRBJ1-1, with a possible D match to TRBD1 (6 bases). Germline V gene lookup returns CDR1 KGHSH and CDR2 LQKENI. The V gene lost 0 bases and the J gene lost 0 bases, with 14 bases spanning the gap. There are 17 residues in the CDR3. CDR3 DNA sequence: TGTGCCAGCTCACCACCTGCCGGGGGCTGGATGAACACTGAAGCTTTCTTT. It is translated as CASSPPAGGWMNTEAFF.

The chain has TRBV5-1 and TRBJ2-1; 8 bases agree with TRBD2. The CDR3 has 15 amino acids. In germline, CDR1 is SGHRS, CDR2 YFSETQ. V lost 6 bases to trimming and J lost 8 bases; unmatched junction nucleotides: 13. For the CDR3, the DNA is TGCGCCAGCACCTTTGGACTAGCTGGGGCGGATGAGCAGTTCTTC. The encoded protein is CASTFGLAGADEQFF.

The genes are TRBV5-1 and TRBJ2-5; TRBD1 matches at 8 bases. V lost 6 bases to trimming and J lost 5 bases; unmatched junction nucleotides: 6. The CDR3 loop spans 13 amino acids. The germline gives CDR1 SGHRS, CDR2 YFSETQ. The CDR3 coding sequence is TGCGCCAGCAAAGGACAGGGAGTCGAGACCCAGTACTTC. Protein sequence: CASKGQGVETQYF.

The V call is TRBV29-1, the J call TRBJ2-2; D may be TRBD1 (7 bases). Germline V gene lookup returns CDR1 SQVTM and CDR2 ANQGSEA. CDR3 size: 14 residues. The V and J ends lost 6 bases and 1 base respectively, with 12 bases between them. CDR3 sequence (DNA): TGCAGCGTCAGGGGGGTGAAGAACACCGGGGAGCTGTTTTTT. Its translation is CSVRGVKNTGELFF.

V and J are TRBV9 and TRBJ2-7; maybe TRBD2 (6 bases). Germline V gene data show CDR1 as SGDLS and CDR2 as YYNGEE. The length of the CDR3 is 14 residues. Trimming stripped 2 bases from V and 2 bases from J, with 11 bases between. DNA for the CDR3: TGTGCCAGCAGCGTTGGGGGGACCCCCTACGAGCAGTACTTC. This codes for CASSVGGTPYEQYF.

The CDR3 protein is CASSPSGDWNPQHF. CDR3 DNA: TGTGCCAGCTCACCGTCGGGGGATTGGAATCCCCAGCATTTT. V gene TRBV18 combines with J gene TRBJ1-5, with D perhaps matching TRBD1 (5 bases). The V gene lost 3 bases and the J gene lost 10 bases, with 16 bases spanning the gap. Germline V gene sequence: CDR1 KGHSH, CDR2 LQKENI. The CDR3 has 14 residues.

This chain links TRBV27 with TRBJ2-7, with 7 bases fitting TRBD1. This CDR3 spans 13 amino acids. Unmatched junction bases numbered 5, after V lost 6 bases and J lost 3 bases. Germline CDR1 MNHEY, CDR2 SMNVEV (reference sequence). CDR3 protein: CASRVAGGYEQYF. In nucleotides, the CDR3 is TGTGCCAGCAGGGTGGCAGGGGGCTACGAGCAGTACTTC.

This clone was picked up many times. The chain uses TRBV7-9 and TRBJ1-1; D is unresolved. The CDR3 contains 13 residues. Germline V gene lookup returns CDR1 SEHNR and CDR2 FQNEAQ (reference sequence). The V gene lost 3 bases and the J gene lost 5 bases, with 10 bases spanning the gap. CDR3 DNA sequence: TGTGCCAGCAGCTTCGCAGCGGGAACTGAAGCTTTCTTT. It codes for CASSFAAGTEAFF.

This clone was seen more than once but under ten times. V and J are TRBV10-3 and TRBJ2-5; weak D call: TRBD2 (5 bases). With 2 bases removed from V and 5 bases from J, the gap between germline ends came to 12 bases. The length of the CDR3 is 14 residues. CDR1 ENHRY and CDR2 SYGVKD come from the germline V gene. The CDR3 here is CAISEAGSRETQYF. In nucleotides, the CDR3 is TGTGCCATCAGTGAGGCGGGTAGCCGGGAGACCCAGTACTTC.

The chain links TRBV7-6 to TRBJ2-1; no reliable D call. V lost 5 bases, J lost 9 bases, and 20 bases lay in between. The CDR3 extends over 15 amino acids. Germline-derived CDR1 and CDR2 are SGHVS and FNYEAQ. The CDR3 DNA reads as TGTGCCAGCAGCCCAACGCTGGACCGGGTCACTGAGCAGTTCTTC. It translates to CASSPTLDRVTEQFF.

V is TRBV6-6 and J is TRBJ1-4; D not certain. Trimming pared 8 bases from V and 6 bases from J, leaving 4 bases between. The CDR3 consists of 10 residues. CDR1 and CDR2 from the germline V gene are MNHNY and SVGAGI (reference sequence). CDR3 nucleotide sequence: TGTGCCAGCGGATATGAAAAACTGTTTTTT. Protein sequence: CASGYEKLFF.

This clone occurred a few times. The identical CDR3 is also encoded by other nucleotide sequences in the sample. The chain combines TRBV29-1 with TRBJ2-6; D gene unclear. The length of the CDR3 is 13 residues. The germline CDR1 and CDR2 sequences are SQVTM and ANQGSEA. V was trimmed by 3 bases and J by 0 bases, leaving 3 bases between them. CDR3 sequence: CSVESSGANVLTF. CDR3 nucleotide sequence: TGCAGCGTTGAGAGCTCTGGGGCCAACGTCCTGACTTTC.

CDR3 DNA: TGTGCCAGCTCACCCGGGAAAGAGACCCAGTACTTC. Its protein is CASSPGKETQYF. The chain uses TRBV18 and TRBJ2-5, with a tentative D call TRBD2 (5 bases). The CDR3 is 12 residues long. Germline loops: CDR1 KGHSH, CDR2 LQKENI. Trimming removed 3 bases at V and 3 bases at J, with 5 bases between.

This clone has just one count. The V call is TRBV10-3, the J call TRBJ1-5, with TRBD1 matching over 7 bases. The CDR3 is 14 amino acids. CDR1 is ENHRY, CDR2 SYGVKD, per germline. V gave up 10 bases and J gave up 2 bases; unmatched junction bases: 8. The CDR3, as DNA: TGTGCCACGATGGGTACAGGGGGCAATCAGCCCCAGCATTTT. Translated, it gives CATMGTGGNQPQHF.

The genes are TRBV14 and TRBJ2-3; D is ambiguous. The germline CDR1 and CDR2 sequences are SGHDN and FVKESK. This CDR3 is built from 11 residues. With 4 bases removed from V and 2 bases from J, the gap between germline ends came to 1 base. The CDR3 spells CASSLTDTQYF. CDR3 nucleotide sequence: TGTGCCAGCAGCCTCACAGATACGCAGTATTTT.

The gene calls are TRBV5-4 and TRBJ1-6; the match to TRBD1 covers 7 bases. The CDR3 consists of 15 residues. V shed 2 bases and J 10 bases; nucleotides not matched to a gene: 9. CDR1 is SGHNT, CDR2 YYREEE, per germline (reference sequence). For the CDR3, the DNA is TGTGCCAGCAGCTTTGACGGACAGGCGGGATCACCCCTCCACTTT. As protein: CASSFDGQAGSPLHF.

The chain joins TRBV2 to TRBJ1-5; D is uncertain. The V end lost 3 bases, the J end lost 12 bases, and 24 bases lay between the germline ends. The CDR3 runs 16 residues. Germline-derived CDR1 and CDR2 are SNHLY and FYNNEI. The CDR3 sequence: CASSEDGQAGVDVQHF. The CDR3 nucleotides read TGTGCCAGCAGTGAGGATGGGCAGGCCGGCGTCGATGTCCAGCATTTT.